The entry that follows covers one TCR beta chain sequence. This sample is part of a study of technical replicates of blood from a handful of donors. Profiling relied on immunoSEQ multiplex PCR, and the TCRdb table lists in-frame clones only, not all of them. The data show about 44,000 clones, roughly 96% seen once. The sequence was collected from a human donor in good health. Sequencing was carried out using T cells isolated from PBMCs.

The CDR3 spells CASRPLAGISTDTQYF. The CDR3 coding sequence is TGTGCCAGCAGACCACTAGCGGGGATAAGCACAGATACGCAGTATTTT. The chain employs TRBV2 and TRBJ2-3; 10 bases are shared with TRBD2. The germline V gene has CDR1 SNHLY and CDR2 FYNNEI. V shed 6 bases and J 0 bases; nucleotides not matched to a gene: 6. This CDR3 contains 16 residues.